The 3 T cell receptor beta chains below all came from one sample that was sequenced in a study of T cell responses to AZD1222 COVID-19 vaccine. The table came from immunoSEQ multiplex PCR; TCRdb's copy has only in-frame clones and leaves some out. The sample gives 140,000 to 150,000 clones, roughly 92% of which show up once; less than 5% is in the top ten. The sequencing used peripheral blood, collected 28 days after the second AZD1222 dose. The receptors originated from an adult who received the AZD1222 COVID-19 vaccine.

V gene TRBV4-3 combines with J gene TRBJ2-1, with 11 bases matching TRBD2. Unmatched junction bases numbered 7, after V lost 4 bases and J lost 8 bases. The CDR3 spans 15 residues. Germline-derived CDR1 and CDR2 are LGHNA and YSLEER. CDR3 protein: CASSPTSGRPHEQFF. The CDR3 DNA reads TGCGCCAGCAGCCCCACTAGCGGGAGACCTCATGAGCAGTTCTTC.

The rearrangement links TRBV20-1 to TRBJ2-1; D ambiguous. Per the germline V gene, CDR1 is DFQATT and CDR2 is SNEGSKA (reference sequence). The CDR3 runs 10 residues. Trimming pared 8 bases from V and 5 bases from J, leaving 7 bases between. The CDR3 DNA sequence: TGCAGTCAGTACGACAATGAGCAGTTCTTC. Translated, it gives CSQYDNEQFF.

The chain recombines TRBV6-6 with TRBJ1-1, with D perhaps TRBD1 (5 bases). This CDR3 is 13 amino acids long. V lost 9 bases and J lost 5, with 16 bases in between. CDR1 and CDR2 (germline): MNHNY, SVGAGI (reference sequence). Here the CDR3 DNA reads TGTGCCAGTTCCTCCACCAGGGTTACTGAAGCTTTCTTT. Amino acid sequence: CASSSTRVTEAFF.